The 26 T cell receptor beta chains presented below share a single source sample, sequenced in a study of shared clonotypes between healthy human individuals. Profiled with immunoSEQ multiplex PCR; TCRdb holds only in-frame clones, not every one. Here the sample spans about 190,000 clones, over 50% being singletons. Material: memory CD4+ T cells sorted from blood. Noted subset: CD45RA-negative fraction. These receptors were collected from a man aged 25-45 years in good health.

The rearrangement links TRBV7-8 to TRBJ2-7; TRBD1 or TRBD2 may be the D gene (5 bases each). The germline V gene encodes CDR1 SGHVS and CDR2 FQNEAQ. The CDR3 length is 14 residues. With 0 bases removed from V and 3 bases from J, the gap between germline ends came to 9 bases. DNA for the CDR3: TGTGCCAGCAGCTTAGCAAGGGACCTCTACGAGCAGTACTTC. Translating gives CASSLARDLYEQYF.

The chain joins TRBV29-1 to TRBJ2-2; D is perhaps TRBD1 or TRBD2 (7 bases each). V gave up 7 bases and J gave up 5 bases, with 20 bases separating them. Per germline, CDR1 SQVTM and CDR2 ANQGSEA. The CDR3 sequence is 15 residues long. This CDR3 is CSASSGGGRTGELFF. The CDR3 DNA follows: TGCAGCGCATCATCAGGGGGGGGGAGGACCGGGGAGCTGTTTTTT.

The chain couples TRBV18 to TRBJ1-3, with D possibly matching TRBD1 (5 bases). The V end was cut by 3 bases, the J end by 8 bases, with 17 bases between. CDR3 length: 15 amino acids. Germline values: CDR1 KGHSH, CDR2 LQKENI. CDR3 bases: TGTGCCAGCTCACCTGGACAAGCTTCGGGAGACACCATATATTTT. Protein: CASSPGQASGDTIYF.

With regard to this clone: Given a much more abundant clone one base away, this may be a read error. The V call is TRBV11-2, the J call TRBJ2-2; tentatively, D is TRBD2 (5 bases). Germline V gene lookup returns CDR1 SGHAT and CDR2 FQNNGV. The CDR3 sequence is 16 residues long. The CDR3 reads CASSLNSGANTGELLF. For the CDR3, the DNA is TGTGCCAGCAGCTTAAACAGCGGCGCGAACACCGGGGAGCTGCTTTTT.

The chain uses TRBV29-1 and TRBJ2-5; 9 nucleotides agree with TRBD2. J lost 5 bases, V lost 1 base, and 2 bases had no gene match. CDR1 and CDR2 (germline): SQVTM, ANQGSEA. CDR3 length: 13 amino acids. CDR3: CSVEALAGETQYF. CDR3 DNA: TGCAGCGTTGAAGCCCTAGCGGGGGAGACCCAGTACTTC.

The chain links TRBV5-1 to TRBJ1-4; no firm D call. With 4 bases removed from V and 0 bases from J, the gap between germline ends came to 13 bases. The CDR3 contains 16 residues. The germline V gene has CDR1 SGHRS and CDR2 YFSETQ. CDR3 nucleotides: TGCGCCAGCAGCCGGGGAGATTCCACAACTAATGAAAAACTGTTTTTT. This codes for CASSRGDSTTNEKLFF.

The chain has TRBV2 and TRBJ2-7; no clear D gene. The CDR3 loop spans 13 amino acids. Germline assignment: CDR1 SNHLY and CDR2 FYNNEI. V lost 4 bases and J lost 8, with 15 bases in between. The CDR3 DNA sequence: TGTGCCAGCAGTGTTGAGGTCCTGGGTAAGCAGTACTTC. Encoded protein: CASSVEVLGKQYF.

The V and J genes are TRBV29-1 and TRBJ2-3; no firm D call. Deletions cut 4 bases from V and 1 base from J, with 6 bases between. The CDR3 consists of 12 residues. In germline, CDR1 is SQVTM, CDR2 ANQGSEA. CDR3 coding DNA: TGCAGCGTTGGTCCTGGCACAGATACGCAGTATTTT. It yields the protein CSVGPGTDTQYF.

The CDR3 DNA sequence: TGTGCCAGCAGCTTAGCGACCGATGGAGGGGAGCAGTACTTC. This codes for CASSLATDGGEQYF. The chain couples TRBV7-9 to TRBJ2-7; D possibly corresponds to TRBD2 (6 bases). Germline CDR1 is SEHNR and CDR2 is FQNEAQ (reference sequence). Trimming took off 0 bases at V and 7 bases at J, with 13 bases between the two ends. The CDR3 covers 14 residues.

CDR3 nucleotide sequence: TGTGCCAGCAGCTTAGCGGGAGGGACTCGGAATGAGCAGTTCTTC. Amino acid sequence: CASSLAGGTRNEQFF. The chain links TRBV7-3 to TRBJ2-1; 9 bases are shared with TRBD2. The germline gives CDR1 SGHTA, CDR2 FQGTGA. J was trimmed by 7 bases and V by 2 bases; bases with no gene match: 6. The CDR3 has 15 amino acids.

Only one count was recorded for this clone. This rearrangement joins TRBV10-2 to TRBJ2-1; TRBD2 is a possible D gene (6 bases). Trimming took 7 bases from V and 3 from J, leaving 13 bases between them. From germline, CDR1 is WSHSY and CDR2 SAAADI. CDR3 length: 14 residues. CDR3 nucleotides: TGCGCCAGCACGACTGGGGGGAGCTACAATGAGCAGTTCTTC. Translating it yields CASTTGGSYNEQFF.

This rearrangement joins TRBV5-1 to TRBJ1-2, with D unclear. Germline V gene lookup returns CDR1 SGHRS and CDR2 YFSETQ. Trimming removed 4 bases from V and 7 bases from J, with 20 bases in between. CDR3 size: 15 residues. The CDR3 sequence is CASSPDGTTGFGYTF. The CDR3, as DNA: TGCGCCAGCAGCCCGGACGGTACAACCGGGTTTGGCTACACCTTC.

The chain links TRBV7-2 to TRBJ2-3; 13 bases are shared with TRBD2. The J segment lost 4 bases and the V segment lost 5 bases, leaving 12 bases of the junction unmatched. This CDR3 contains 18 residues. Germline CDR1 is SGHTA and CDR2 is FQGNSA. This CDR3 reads CASSRGTSGISWADTQYF. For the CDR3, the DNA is TGTGCCAGCAGCCGTGGGACTAGCGGGATATCATGGGCAGATACGCAGTATTTT. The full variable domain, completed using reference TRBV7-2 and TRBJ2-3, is GAGVSQSPSNKVTEKGKDVELRCDPISGHTALYWYRQSLGQGLEFLIYFQGNSAPDKSGLPSDRFSAERTGGSVSTLTIQRTQQEDSAVYLCASSRGTSGISWADTQYFGPGTRLTVL.

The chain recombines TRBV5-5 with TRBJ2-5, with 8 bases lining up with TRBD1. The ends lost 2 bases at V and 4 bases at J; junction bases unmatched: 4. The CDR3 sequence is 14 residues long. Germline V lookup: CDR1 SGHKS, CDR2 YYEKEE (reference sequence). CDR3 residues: CASSFTGGRETQYF. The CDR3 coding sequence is TGTGCCAGCAGCTTTACAGGGGGGCGAGAGACCCAGTACTTC.

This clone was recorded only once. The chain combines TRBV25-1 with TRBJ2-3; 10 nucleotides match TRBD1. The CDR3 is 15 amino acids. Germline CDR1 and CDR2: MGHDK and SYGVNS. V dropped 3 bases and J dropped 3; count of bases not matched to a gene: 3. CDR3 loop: CASSDRDRGTDTQYF. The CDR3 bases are TGTGCCAGCAGTGACCGGGACAGGGGTACAGATACGCAGTATTTT.

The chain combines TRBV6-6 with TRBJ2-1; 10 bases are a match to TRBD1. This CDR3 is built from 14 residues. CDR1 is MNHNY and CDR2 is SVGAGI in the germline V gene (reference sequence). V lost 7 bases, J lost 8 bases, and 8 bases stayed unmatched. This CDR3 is CASTRDRGRDEQFF. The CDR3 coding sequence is TGTGCCAGCACCCGGGACAGGGGAAGGGATGAGCAGTTCTTC.

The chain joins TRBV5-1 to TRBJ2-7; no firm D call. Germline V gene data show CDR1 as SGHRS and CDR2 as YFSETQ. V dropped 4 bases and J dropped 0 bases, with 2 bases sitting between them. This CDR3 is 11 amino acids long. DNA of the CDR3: TGCGCCAGCAGCGGCTCCTACGAGCAGTACTTC. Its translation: CASSGSYEQYF.

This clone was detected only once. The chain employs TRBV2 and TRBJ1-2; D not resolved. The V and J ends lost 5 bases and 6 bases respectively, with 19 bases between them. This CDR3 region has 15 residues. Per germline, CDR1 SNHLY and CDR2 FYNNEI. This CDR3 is CASSWAREGIHGYTF. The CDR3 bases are TGTGCCAGCAGTTGGGCGAGGGAAGGAATTCATGGCTACACCTTC.

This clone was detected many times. The CDR3 is CASRGHSGNTIYF. The CDR3 nucleotides read TGCGCCAGCAGGGGCCACTCTGGAAACACCATATATTTT. The rearrangement uses TRBV5-1 and TRBJ1-3; D not resolved. Trimming cost V 5 bases and J 0 bases, with 6 bases left between them. This CDR3 region has 13 residues. The germline CDR1 and CDR2 sequences are SGHRS and YFSETQ.

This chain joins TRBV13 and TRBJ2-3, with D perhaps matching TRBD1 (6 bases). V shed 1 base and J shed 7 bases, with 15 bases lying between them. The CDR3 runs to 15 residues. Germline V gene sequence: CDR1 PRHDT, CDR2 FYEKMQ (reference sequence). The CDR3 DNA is TGTGCCAGCAGCTTAGTTGCTGGGGGCCCGAATACGCAGTATTTT. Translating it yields CASSLVAGGPNTQYF. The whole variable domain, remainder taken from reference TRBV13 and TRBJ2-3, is AAGVIQSPRHLIKEKRETATLKCYPIPRHDTVYWYQQGPGQDPQFLISFYEKMQSDKGSIPDRFSAQQFSDYHSELNMSSLELGDSALYFCASSLVAGGPNTQYFGPGTRLTVL.

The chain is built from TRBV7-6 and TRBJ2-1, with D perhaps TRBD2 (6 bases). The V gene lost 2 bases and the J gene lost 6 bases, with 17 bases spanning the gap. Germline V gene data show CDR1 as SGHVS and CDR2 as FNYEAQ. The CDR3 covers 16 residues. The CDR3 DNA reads TGTGCCAGCAGCTTACGGCTAGCGAGGGTCTCCAATGAGCAGTTCTTC. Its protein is CASSLRLARVSNEQFF.

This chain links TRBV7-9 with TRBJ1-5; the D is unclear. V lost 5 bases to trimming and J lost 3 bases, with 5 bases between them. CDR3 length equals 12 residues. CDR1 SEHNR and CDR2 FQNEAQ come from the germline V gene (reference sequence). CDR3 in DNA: TGTGCCAGCAGCCTGAACAATCAGCCCCAGCATTTT. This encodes CASSLNNQPQHF.

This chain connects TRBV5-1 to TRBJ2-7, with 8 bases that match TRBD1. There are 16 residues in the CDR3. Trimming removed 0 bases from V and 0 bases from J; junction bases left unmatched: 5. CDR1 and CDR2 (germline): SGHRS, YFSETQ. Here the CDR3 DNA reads TGCGCCAGCAGCTTGGCCGGACAGGGTTCCTCCTACGAGCAGTACTTC. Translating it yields CASSLAGQGSSYEQYF.

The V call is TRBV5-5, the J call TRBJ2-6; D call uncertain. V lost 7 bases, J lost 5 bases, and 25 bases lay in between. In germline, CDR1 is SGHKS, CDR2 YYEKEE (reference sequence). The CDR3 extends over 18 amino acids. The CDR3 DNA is TGTGCCAGCGTTGCCAGTGTCTCGCACAAAAGTCGGGCCAACGTCCTGACTTTC. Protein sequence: CASVASVSHKSRANVLTF.

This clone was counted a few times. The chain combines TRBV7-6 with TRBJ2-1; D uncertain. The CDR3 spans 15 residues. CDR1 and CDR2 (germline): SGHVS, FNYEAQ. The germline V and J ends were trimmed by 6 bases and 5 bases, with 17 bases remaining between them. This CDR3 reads CASSTQSTVNNEQFF. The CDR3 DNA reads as TGTGCCAGCAGTACCCAATCAACAGTGAACAATGAGCAGTTCTTC.

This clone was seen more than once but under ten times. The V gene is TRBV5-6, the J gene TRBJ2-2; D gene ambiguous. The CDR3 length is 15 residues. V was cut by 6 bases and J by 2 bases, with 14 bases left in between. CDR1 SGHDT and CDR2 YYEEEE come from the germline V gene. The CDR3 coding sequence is TGTGCCAGCACACCAAGGCGCGGAAACACCGGGGAGCTGTTTTTT. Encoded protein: CASTPRRGNTGELFF.